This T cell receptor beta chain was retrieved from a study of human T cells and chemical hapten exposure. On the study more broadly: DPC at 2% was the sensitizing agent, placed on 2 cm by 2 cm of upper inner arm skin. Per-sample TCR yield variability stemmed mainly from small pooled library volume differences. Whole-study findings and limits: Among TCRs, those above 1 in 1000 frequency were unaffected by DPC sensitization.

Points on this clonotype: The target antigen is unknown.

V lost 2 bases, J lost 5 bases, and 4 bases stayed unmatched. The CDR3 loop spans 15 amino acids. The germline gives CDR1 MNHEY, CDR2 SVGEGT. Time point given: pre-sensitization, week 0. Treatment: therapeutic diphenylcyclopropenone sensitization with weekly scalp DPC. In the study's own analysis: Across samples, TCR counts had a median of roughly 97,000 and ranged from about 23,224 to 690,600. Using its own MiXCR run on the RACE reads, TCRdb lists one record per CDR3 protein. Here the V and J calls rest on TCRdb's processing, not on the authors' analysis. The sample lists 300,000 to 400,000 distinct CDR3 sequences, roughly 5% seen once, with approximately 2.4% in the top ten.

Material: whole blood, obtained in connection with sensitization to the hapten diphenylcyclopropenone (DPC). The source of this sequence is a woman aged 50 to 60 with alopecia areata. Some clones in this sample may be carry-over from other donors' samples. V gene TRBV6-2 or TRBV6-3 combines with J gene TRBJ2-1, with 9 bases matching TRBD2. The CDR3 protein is CASSYGGRVNNEQFF. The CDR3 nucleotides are TGTGCCAGCAGTTACGGCGGGAGGGTTAACAATGAGCAGTTCTTC.